Listed below are T cell receptor beta chains from one sample, sequenced in a study of blood T cell repertoires in COVID-19. Sequenced by immunoSEQ multiplex PCR; TCRdb stores in-frame clones only, minus some. The sample has approximately 170,000 clones, 80% seen once. The sequencing sample was made of PBMCs or T cells enriched from blood (not recorded which). These receptors were taken from a man aged 40-55 years who had recovered from COVID-19. CDR3s include the opening cysteine and the closing phenylalanine or tryptophan. D genes are given only for firm matches. Only part of the rows carry a size: once, few, many, or a class if the clone is expanded.

>TRBV11-2|NA|TRBD1|TRBJ2-3
CASSFGQGTDTQYF
TGTGCCAGCAGCTTCGGACAGGGGACAGATACGCAGTATTTT
>TRBV9|NA|NA|TRBJ2-6
CASSTQQGNSGANVLTF
TGTGCCAGCAGCACTCAACAGGGAAACTCTGGGGCCAACGTCCTGACTTTC
>TRBV19|NA|NA|TRBJ1-2
CASRTGFPYGYTF
TGTGCCAGTAGAACAGGTTTCCCTTATGGCTACACCTTC
>TRBV15|NA|NA|TRBJ1-5
CATWGRTSGGPQHF
TGTGCCACTTGGGGACGGACGTCGGGGGGGCCCCAGCATTTT
>TRBV7-8|NA|NA|TRBJ2-1
CASSPRGDEQFF
TGTGCCAGCAGCCCCAGGGGGGATGAGCAGTTCTTC
>TRBV24-1|NA|TRBD1|TRBJ2-2
CATSDFRQGAGTGELFF
TGTGCCACCAGTGATTTCCGACAGGGGGCAGGTACCGGGGAGCTGTTTTTT
>TRBV6-5|NA|TRBD1|TRBJ1-4
CASSRGQGGNEKLFF
TGTGCCAGCAGTAGGGGACAGGGGGGGAATGAAAAACTGTTTTTT
>TRBV19|NA|TRBD2|TRBJ2-3
CASSKGLAGANTDTQYF
TGTGCCAGTAGTAAGGGACTAGCGGGGGCCAACACAGATACGCAGTATTTT
>TRBV15|NA|NA|TRBJ1-1
CATSRNSEGVEAFF
TGTGCCACCAGCAGAAATTCCGAGGGAGTAGAAGCTTTCTTT
>TRBV5-1|NA|NA|TRBJ2-7
CASSGGGALREQYF
TGCGCCAGCAGCGGTGGGGGGGCCCTCCGAGAGCAGTACTTC
>TRBV9|NA|NA|TRBJ2-5
CASSAMGAAETQYF
TGTGCCAGCAGCGCGATGGGAGCCGCAGAGACCCAGTACTTC
>TRBV10-3|NA|TRBD1|TRBJ2-1
CAISQGVFHEQFF
TGTGCCATCAGCCAGGGGGTCTTCCATGAGCAGTTCTTC
>TRBV2|NA|TRBD1|TRBJ1-6
CASGDRNSPLHF
TGTGCCAGCGGGGACAGGAATTCACCCCTCCACTTT
>TRBV2|NA|NA|TRBJ1-6
CASSEGQGNSPLHF
TGTGCCAGCAGTGAGGGCCAGGGTAACTCACCCCTCCACTTT
>TRBV27|NA|TRBD2|TRBJ2-1
CASSSGGSYNEQFF
TGTGCCAGCAGCTCCGGGGGGTCCTACAATGAGCAGTTCTTC
>TRBV6-5|NA|NA|TRBJ1-1
CASRRGGGSEAFF
TGTGCCAGCAGGAGAGGGGGGGGGTCTGAAGCTTTCTTT
>TRBV3-1/TRBV3-2|NA|NA|TRBJ2-3
CASSQSFRGTQYF
TGTGCCAGCAGCCAATCGTTTAGGGGTACGCAGTATTTT
>TRBV5-6|NA|TRBD2|TRBJ2-7
CASSLVHRGGLYEQYF
TGTGCCAGCAGCTTGGTCCACCGGGGGGGGCTCTACGAGCAGTACTTC
>TRBV2|NA|NA|TRBJ1-5
CASSGQEINQPQHF
TGTGCCAGCAGTGGACAGGAGATCAATCAGCCCCAGCATTTT
>TRBV10-3|NA|TRBD1|TRBJ1-4
CAIRQGEGEKLFF
TGTGCCATCAGACAGGGGGAGGGGGAAAAACTGTTTTTT
>TRBV21-1|NA|NA|TRBJ1-5
CASSKGGTRDRGLISNQPQHF
TGTGCCAGCAGCAAAGGGGGGACCAGGGACAGGGGACTCATTAGCAATCAGCCCCAGCATTTT
>TRBV25-1|NA|TRBD1|TRBJ1-4
CASSEDRGGYEKLFF
TGTGCCAGCAGTGAAGACAGGGGTGGTTATGAAAAACTGTTTTTT
>TRBV9|NA|TRBD1|TRBJ1-2
CASSPTGAYNYGYTF
TGTGCCAGCAGCCCGACAGGGGCGTATAACTATGGCTACACCTTC
>TRBV6-1|few|NA|TRBJ1-2
CASSEGYRNYGYTF
TGTGCCAGCAGTGAAGGGTACAGGAACTATGGCTACACCTTC
>TRBV7-3|NA|NA|TRBJ2-3
CASSFEQVGAQYF
TGTGCCAGCAGCTTTGAGCAGGTCGGCGCGCAGTATTTT
>TRBV29-1|NA|NA|TRBJ2-7
CSVRNLGYEQYF
TGCAGCGTTAGAAATCTCGGTTACGAGCAGTACTTC
>TRBV10-2|NA|NA|TRBJ1-2
CASSEPGAYTF
TGCGCCAGCAGTGAGCCGGGAGCCTACACCTTC
>TRBV3-1/TRBV3-2|NA|TRBD2|TRBJ2-1
CASSQWGLAGASYNEQFF
TGTGCCAGCAGCCAATGGGGACTAGCGGGGGCCTCCTACAATGAGCAGTTCTTC
>TRBV18|few|NA|TRBJ1-4
CASTYTTNEKLFF
TGTGCCAGCACTTATACAACTAATGAAAAACTGTTTTTT